The entry below gives a single T cell receptor beta chain sequence along with its context. The source of the sample is a study of T cell changes during pregnancy in multiple sclerosis. Some clones are missing from TCRdb's copy, which holds only in-frame ones; the method was immunoSEQ multiplex PCR. The table records about 64,000 clones, roughly 93% of them present only once. The CDR3 totals 14 residues. Germline CDR1 MNHNS, CDR2 SASEGT. J lost 12 bases, V lost 6 bases, and 9 bases had no gene match. The sample was peripheral blood, taken in the second trimester of pregnancy. The receptor was derived from a female donor with multiple sclerosis, enrolled in a pregnancy study. This rearrangement joins TRBV6-1 to TRBJ1-6, with 9 nucleotides matching TRBD1. CDR3 loop: CASRYITGGRPLHF. CDR3 in DNA: TGTGCCAGCAGATATATCACAGGGGGCCGACCCCTCCACTTT.